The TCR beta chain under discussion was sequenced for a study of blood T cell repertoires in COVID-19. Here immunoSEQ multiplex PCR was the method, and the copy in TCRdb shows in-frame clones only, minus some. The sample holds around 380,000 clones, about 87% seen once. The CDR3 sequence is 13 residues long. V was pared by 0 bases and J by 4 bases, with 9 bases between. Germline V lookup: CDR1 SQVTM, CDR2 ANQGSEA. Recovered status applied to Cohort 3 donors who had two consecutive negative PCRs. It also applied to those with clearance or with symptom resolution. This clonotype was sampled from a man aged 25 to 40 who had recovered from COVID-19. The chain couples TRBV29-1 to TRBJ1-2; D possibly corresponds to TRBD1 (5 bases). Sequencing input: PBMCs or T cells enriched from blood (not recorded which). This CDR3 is CSVEEAGPYGYTF. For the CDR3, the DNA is TGCAGCGTTGAAGAGGCAGGGCCCTATGGCTACACCTTC.